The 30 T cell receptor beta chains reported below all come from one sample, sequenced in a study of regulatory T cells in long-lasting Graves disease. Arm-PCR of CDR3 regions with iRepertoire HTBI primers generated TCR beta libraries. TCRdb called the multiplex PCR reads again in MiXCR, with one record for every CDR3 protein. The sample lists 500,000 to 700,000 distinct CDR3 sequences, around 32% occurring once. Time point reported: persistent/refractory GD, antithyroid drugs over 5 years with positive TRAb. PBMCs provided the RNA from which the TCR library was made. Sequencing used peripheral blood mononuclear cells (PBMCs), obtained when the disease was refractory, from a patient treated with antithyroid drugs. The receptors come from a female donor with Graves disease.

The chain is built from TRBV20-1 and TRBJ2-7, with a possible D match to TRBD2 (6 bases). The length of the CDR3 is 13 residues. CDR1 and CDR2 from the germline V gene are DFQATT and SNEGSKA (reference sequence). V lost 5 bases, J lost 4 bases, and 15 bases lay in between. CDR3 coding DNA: TGCAGTGCTGCGGGGCGCCCCATGTACGAGCAGTACTTC. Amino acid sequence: CSAAGRPMYEQYF.

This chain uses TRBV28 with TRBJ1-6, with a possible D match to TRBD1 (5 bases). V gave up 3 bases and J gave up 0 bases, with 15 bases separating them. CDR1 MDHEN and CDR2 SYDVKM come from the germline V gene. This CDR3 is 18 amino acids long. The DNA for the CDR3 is TGTGCCAGCAGTTTTACGGGACCAGGGAGCTCCTATAATTCACCCCTCCACTTT. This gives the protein CASSFTGPGSSYNSPLHF. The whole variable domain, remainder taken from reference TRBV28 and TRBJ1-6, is DVKVTQSSRYLVKRTGEKVFLECVQDMDHENMFWYRQDPGLGLRLIYFSYDVKMKEKGDIPEGYSVSREKKERFSLILESASTNQTSMYLCASSFTGPGSSYNSPLHFGNGTRLTVT.

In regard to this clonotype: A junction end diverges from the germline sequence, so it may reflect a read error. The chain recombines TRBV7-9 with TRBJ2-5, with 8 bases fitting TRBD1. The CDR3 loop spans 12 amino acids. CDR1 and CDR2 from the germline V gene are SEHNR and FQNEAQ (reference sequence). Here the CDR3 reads CASSRTGFPHYF. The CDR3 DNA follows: TGTGCCAGCAGCAGGACAGGGTTTCCCCATTACTTC.

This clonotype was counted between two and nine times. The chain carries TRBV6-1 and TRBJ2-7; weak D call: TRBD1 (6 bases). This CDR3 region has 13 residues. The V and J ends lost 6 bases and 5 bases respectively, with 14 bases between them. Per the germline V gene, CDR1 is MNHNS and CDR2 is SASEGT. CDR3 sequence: CASSAYRANEQYF. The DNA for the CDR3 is TGTGCCAGCAGCGCTTACAGGGCAAACGAGCAGTACTTC.

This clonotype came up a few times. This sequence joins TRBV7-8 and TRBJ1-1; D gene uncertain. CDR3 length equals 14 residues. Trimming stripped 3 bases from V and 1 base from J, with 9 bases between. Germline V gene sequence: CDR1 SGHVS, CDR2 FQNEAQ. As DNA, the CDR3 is TGTGCCAGCAGCTTTGCGGACGAGAACACTGAAGCTTTCTTT. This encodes CASSFADENTEAFF.

In nucleotides, the CDR3 is TGTGCCACCAGCAAGTGGGGCCAATTAGGCCCCCAGCATTTT. Translation gives CATSKWGQLGPQHF. This chain joins TRBV24-1 and TRBJ1-5, with a tentative D call TRBD1 (5 bases). Trimming removed 7 bases at V and 10 bases at J, with 19 bases between. There are 14 residues in the CDR3. CDR1 is KGHDR, CDR2 SFDVKD, per germline.

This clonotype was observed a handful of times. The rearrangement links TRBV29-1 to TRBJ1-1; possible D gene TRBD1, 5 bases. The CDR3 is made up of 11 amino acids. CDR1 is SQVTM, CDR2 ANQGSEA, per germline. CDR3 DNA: TGCGGGGGTGGGCATGACACTGAAGCTTTCTTT. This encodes CGGGHDTEAFF. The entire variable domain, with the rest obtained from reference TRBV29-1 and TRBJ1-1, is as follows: SAVISQKPSRDICQRGTSLTIQCQVDSQVTMMFWYRQQPGQSLTLIATANQGSEATYESGFVIDKFPISRPNLTFSTLTVSNMSPEDSSIYLCGGGHDTEAFFGQGTRLTVV.

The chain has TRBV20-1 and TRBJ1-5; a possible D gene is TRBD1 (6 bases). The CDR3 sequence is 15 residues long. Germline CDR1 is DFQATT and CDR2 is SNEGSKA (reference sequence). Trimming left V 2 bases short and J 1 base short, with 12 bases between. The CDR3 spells CSARRGGSSNQPQHF. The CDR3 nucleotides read TGCAGTGCTAGAAGAGGGGGGTCAAGCAATCAGCCCCAGCATTTT.

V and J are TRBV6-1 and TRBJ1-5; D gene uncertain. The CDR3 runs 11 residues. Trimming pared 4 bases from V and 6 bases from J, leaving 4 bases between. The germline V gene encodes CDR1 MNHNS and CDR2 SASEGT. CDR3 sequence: CASSGTQPQHF. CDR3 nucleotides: TGTGCCAGCAGTGGGACTCAGCCCCAGCATTTT.

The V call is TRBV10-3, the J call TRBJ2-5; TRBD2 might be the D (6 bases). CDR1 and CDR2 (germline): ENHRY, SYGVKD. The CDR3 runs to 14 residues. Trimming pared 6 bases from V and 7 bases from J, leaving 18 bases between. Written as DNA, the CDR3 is TGTGCCATCAGGGCGGACGGACTAAGTGCGACCCAGTACTTC. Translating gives CAIRADGLSATQYF.

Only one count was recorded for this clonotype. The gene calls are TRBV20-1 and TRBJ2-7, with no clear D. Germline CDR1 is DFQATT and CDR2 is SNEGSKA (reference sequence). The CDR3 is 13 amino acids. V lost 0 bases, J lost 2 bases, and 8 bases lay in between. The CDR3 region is CSARDGVTYEQYF. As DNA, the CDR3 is TGCAGTGCTAGAGATGGGGTCACCTACGAGCAGTACTTC.

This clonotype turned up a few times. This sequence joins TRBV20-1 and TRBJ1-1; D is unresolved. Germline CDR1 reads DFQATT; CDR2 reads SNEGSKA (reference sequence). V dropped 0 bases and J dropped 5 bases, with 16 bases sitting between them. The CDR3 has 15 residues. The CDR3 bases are TGCAGTGCTAGAGACCGTACGAGACCTGGGACTGAAGCTTTCTTT. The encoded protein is CSARDRTRPGTEAFF.

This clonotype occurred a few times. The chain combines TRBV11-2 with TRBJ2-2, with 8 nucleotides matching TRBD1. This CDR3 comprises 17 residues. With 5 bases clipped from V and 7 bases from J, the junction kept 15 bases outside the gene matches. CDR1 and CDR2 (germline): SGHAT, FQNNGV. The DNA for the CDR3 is TGTGCCAGCAGCCAAAAAGCAGGGGGCACCGGCGACGGGGAGCTGTTTTTT. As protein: CASSQKAGGTGDGELFF.

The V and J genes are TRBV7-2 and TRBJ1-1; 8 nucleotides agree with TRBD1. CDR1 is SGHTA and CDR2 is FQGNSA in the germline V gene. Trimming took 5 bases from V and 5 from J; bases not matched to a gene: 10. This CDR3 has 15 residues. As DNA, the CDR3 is TGTGCCAGCAGCGAGACAGGGGAAGGTTATACTGAAGCTTTCTTT. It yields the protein CASSETGEGYTEAFF. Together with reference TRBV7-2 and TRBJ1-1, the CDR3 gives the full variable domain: GAGVSQSPSNKVTEKGKDVELRCDPISGHTALYWYRQSLGQGLEFLIYFQGNSAPDKSGLPSDRFSAERTGGSVSTLTIQRTQQEDSAVYLCASSETGEGYTEAFFGQGTRLTVV.

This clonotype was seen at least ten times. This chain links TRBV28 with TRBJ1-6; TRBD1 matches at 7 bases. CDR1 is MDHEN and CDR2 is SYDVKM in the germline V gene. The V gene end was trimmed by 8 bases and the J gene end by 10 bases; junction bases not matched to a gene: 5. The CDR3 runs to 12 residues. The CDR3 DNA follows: TGTGCCAGCTACGACAGGGTATCACCCCTCCACTTT. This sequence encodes CASYDRVSPLHF.

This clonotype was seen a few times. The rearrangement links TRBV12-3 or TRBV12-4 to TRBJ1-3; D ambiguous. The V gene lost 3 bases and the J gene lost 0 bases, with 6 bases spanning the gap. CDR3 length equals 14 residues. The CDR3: CASSLAFSGNTIYF. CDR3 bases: TGTGCCAGCAGTTTGGCATTCTCTGGAAACACCATATATTTT.

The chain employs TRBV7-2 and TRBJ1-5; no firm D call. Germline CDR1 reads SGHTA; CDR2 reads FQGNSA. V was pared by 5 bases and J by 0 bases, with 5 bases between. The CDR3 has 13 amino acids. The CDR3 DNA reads TGTGCCAGCAGCACTCTTAGCAATCAGCCCCAGCATTTT. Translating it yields CASSTLSNQPQHF.

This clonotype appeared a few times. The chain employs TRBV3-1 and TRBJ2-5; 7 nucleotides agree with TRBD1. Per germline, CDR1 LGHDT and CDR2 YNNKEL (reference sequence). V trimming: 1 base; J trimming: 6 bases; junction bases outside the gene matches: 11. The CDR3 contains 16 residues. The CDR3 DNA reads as TGTGCCAGCAGCCAAGCAGGACAGGCCACAGAGAAGACCCAGTACTTC. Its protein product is CASSQAGQATEKTQYF.

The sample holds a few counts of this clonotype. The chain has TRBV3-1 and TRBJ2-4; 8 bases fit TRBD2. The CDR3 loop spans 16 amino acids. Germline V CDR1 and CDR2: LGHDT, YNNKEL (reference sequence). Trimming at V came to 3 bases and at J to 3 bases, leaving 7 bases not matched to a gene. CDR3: CASSQPRSGDKNIQYF. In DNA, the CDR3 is TGTGCCAGCAGCCAGCCACGTAGCGGGGACAAAAACATTCAGTACTTC.

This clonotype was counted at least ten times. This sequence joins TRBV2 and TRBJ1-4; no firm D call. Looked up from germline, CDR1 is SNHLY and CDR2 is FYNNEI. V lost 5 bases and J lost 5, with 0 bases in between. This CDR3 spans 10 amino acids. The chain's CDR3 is CASSNEKLFF. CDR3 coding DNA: TGTGCCAGCAGTAATGAAAAACTGTTTTTT.

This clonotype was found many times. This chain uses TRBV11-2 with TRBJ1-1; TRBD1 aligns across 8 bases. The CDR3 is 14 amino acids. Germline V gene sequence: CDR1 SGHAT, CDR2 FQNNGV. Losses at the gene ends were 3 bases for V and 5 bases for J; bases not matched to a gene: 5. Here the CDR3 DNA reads TGTGCCAGCAGCTTTCAGGGGGCGCGTACTGAAGCTTTCTTT. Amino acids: CASSFQGARTEAFF.

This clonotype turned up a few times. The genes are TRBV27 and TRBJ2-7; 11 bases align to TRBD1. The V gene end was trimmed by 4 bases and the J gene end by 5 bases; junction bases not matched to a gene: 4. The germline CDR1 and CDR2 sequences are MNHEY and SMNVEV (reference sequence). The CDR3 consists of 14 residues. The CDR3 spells CASSSGTGGNEQYF. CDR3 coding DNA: TGTGCCAGCAGTTCCGGGACAGGGGGGAACGAGCAGTACTTC.

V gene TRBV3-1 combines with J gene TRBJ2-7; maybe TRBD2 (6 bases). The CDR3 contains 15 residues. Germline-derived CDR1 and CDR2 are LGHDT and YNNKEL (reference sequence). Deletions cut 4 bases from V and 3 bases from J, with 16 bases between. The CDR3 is CASSPSAGPNYEQYF. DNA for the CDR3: TGTGCCAGCAGCCCGTCGGCGGGACCAAACTACGAGCAGTACTTC.

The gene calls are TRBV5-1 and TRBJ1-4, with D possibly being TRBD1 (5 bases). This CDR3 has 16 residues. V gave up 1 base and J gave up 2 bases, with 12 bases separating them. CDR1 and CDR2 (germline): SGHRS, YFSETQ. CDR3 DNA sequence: TGCGCCAGCAGCTTGTGGGGGAAGGCGACTAATGAAAAACTGTTTTTT. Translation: CASSLWGKATNEKLFF.

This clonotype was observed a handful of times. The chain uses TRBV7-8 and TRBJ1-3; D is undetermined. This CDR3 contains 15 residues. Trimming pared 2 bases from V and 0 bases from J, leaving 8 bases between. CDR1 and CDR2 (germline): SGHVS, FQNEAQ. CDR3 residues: CASSLKYGSGNTIYF. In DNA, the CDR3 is TGTGCCAGCAGCTTAAAGTACGGCTCTGGAAACACCATATATTTT.

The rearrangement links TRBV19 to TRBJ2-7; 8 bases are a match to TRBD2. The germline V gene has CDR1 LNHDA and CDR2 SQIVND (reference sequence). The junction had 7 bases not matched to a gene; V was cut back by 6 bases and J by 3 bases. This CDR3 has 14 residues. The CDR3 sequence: CASRSGSGGYEQYF. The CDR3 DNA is TGTGCCAGTAGGAGCGGGAGTGGAGGCTACGAGCAGTACTTC. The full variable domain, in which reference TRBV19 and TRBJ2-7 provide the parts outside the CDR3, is DGGITQSPKYLFRKEGQNVTLSCEQNLNHDAMYWYRQDPGQGLRLIYYSQIVNDFQKGDIAEGYSVSREKKESFPLTVTSAQKNPTAFYLCASRSGSGGYEQYFGPGTRLTVT.

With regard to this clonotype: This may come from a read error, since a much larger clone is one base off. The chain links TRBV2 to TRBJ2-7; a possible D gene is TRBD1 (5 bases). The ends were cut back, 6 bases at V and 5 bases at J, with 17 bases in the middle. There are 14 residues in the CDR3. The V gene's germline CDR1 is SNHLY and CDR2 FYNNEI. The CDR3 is CASRSWTNNHEQYF. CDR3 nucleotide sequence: TGTGCCAGCAGATCTTGGACAAACAACCACGAGCAGTACTTC.

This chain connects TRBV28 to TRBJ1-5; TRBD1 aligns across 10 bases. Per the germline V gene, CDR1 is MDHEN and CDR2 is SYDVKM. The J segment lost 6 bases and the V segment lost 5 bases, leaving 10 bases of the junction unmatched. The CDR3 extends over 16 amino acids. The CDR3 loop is CASSPRDRGRGQPQHF. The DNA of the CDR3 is TGTGCCAGCAGTCCACGGGACAGGGGCCGGGGTCAGCCCCAGCATTTT.

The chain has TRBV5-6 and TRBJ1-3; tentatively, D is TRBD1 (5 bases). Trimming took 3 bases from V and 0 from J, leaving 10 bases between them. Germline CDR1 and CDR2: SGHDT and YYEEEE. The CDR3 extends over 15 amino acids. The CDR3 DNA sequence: TGTGCCAGCAGCTGGGACTTCGGCTCTGGAAACACCATATATTTT. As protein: CASSWDFGSGNTIYF.

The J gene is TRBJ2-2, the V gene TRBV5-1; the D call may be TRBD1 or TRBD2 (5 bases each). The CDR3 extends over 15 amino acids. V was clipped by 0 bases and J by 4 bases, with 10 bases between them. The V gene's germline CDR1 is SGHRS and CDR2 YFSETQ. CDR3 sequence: CASSLGDGLTGELFF. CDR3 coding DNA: TGCGCCAGCAGCTTGGGGGACGGCCTCACCGGGGAGCTGTTTTTT.